This T cell receptor beta chain came from a study of CD8+CD57+ T cells in acquired aplastic anemia. Study results and limitations: Patients and controls shared twenty-nine CD8+ CDR3 sequences, highly expressed in patients.

The CDR3 is made up of 13 amino acids. Losses at the gene ends were 6 bases for V and 5 bases for J; bases not matched to a gene: 6. The V gene's germline CDR1 is SGHTA and CDR2 FQGNSA. Genomic DNA provided the template from which TCR beta VDJ and CDR3 profiles were obtained. MiXCR, run by TCRdb on the reads, gives a single entry per CDR3 protein. The data contain roughly 180,000 distinct CDR3 sequences, less than 65% of them seen just once; the ten biggest clones take up around 45%. This clonotype was found a few times. As yet, its antigen is unknown. Sequencing input: sorted CD4+, CD8+, or CD8+CD57+ T cells (not recorded which) from PBMCs. This receptor was taken from a human donor with severe aplastic anemia or a healthy control (not recorded which). The chain employs TRBV7-2 and TRBJ2-7; 8 bases match TRBD1. The CDR3 protein is CASRPTGENEQYF. For the CDR3, the DNA is TGTGCCAGCAGGCCGACAGGGGAAAACGAGCAGTACTTC.